These T cell receptor beta chains were read from a single sample in a study of CD8+CD57+ T cells in acquired aplastic anemia. Each CDR3 protein gets one entry after TCRdb re-called the reads with MiXCR. The table has 100,000 to 150,000 distinct CDR3 sequences, about two fifths seen once. The sequenced material came from sorted CD4+, CD8+, or CD8+CD57+ T cells (not recorded which) from PBMCs. The receptors were gathered from a human donor with aplastic anemia. CDR3s include the opening cysteine and the closing phenylalanine or tryptophan.

>12|TRBJ2-7|TRBV29-1
CSVRDGAYEQYF
>14|TRBJ1-4|TRBV20-1
CSATDGSTNEKLFF
>13|TRBJ1-1|TRBV20-1
CSASTHMNTEAFF
>15|TRBJ1-2|TRBV5-4
CASSFTLRRTYGYTF
>13|TRBJ1-4|TRBV2
CASGGRSNEKLFF
>15|TRBJ1-5|TRBV7-6
CASSSGTEGNQPQHF
>13|TRBJ1-4|TRBV12-3/TRBV12-4
CASSRGTVEKLFF
>13|TRBJ2-5|TRBV7-3
CASSSTYQETQYF
>15|TRBJ2-7|TRBV15
CATSREQGTGYEQYF
>13|TRBJ2-5|TRBV7-8
CASSPGTEETQYF
>15|TRBJ2-5|TRBV6-5
CASSYLDRVGETQYF
>18|TRBJ2-6|TRBV5-1
CASSSINLMGPGANVLTF
>12|TRBJ2-2|TRBV10-3
CANRQGAGELFF
>13|TRBJ1-3|TRBV30
CAWRQVSGNTIYF
>15|TRBJ1-6|TRBV10-2
CASTTPTGGGSPLHF
>12|TRBJ2-7|TRBV28
CATKTGIGEQYF
>12|TRBJ2-7|TRBV20-1
CSAQGAQGEQYF
>15|TRBJ1-2|TRBV12-3/TRBV12-4
CASSFKFKGNYGYTF
>18|TRBJ1-6|TRBV6-2/TRBV6-3
CASSYEGTSSSYNSPLHF